The 10 T cell receptor beta chains in this list originate from one sample, sequenced in a study of response to subunit inactivated influenza vaccine. TCRdb processed the RT-PCR reads anew with MiXCR; each CDR3 protein has one entry. The sample carries about 520,000 distinct CDR3 sequences, 10% to 11% recorded once. Sequencing used PBMCs from blood, obtained about 40 days after vaccination. These receptors all stem from a man aged 45-65 years who received an inactivated influenza vaccine.

In this sample, this clonotype turned up many times. The rearrangement links TRBV9 to TRBJ2-5; 7 nucleotides match TRBD2. The CDR3 sequence is 15 residues long. The J segment lost 0 bases and the V segment lost 4 bases, leaving 6 bases of the junction unmatched. In germline, CDR1 is SGDLS, CDR2 YYNGEE. CDR3 sequence reads: CASSFGTINQETQYF. The CDR3 bases are TGTGCCAGCAGCTTCGGGACTATCAACCAAGAGACCCAGTACTTC.

This clonotype was recorded a few times. The V gene is TRBV10-3, the J gene TRBJ2-7, with TRBD2 identical over 16 bases. V trimming: 0 bases; J trimming: 8 bases; junction bases outside the gene matches: 4. The CDR3 is 16 residues long. Germline assignment: CDR1 ENHRY and CDR2 SYGVKD. For the CDR3, the DNA is TGTGCCATCAGTGAGTCGTTGGGACTAGCGGGAGGGAAGCAGTACTTC. This encodes CAISESLGLAGGKQYF.

The sample holds a few counts of this clonotype. The gene calls are TRBV5-6 and TRBJ2-3; D may correspond to TRBD1 or TRBD2 (5 bases each). Per the germline V gene, CDR1 is SGHDT and CDR2 is YYEEEE. With 4 bases removed from V and 2 bases from J, the gap between germline ends came to 14 bases. The CDR3 consists of 15 residues. CDR3 sequence (DNA): TGTGCCAGCAGCCTGGGACCGGAGTCCACAGATACGCAGTATTTT. This codes for CASSLGPESTDTQYF.

This rearrangement joins TRBV6-1 to TRBJ1-2; the match to TRBD1 covers 10 bases. Trimming cost V 6 bases and J 6 bases; bases outside gene matches: 7. Germline V gene sequence: CDR1 MNHNS, CDR2 SASEGT. The CDR3 contains 14 residues. CDR3 protein: CASSSLGTGDGYTF. Written as DNA, the CDR3 is TGTGCCAGCAGCTCTCTAGGGACAGGGGATGGCTACACCTTC.

This clonotype was recorded a few times. This chain links TRBV20-1 with TRBJ2-3; 7 bases fit TRBD1. The CDR3 covers 15 residues. CDR1 DFQATT and CDR2 SNEGSKA come from the germline V gene (reference sequence). The J segment lost 2 bases and the V segment lost 3 bases, leaving 8 bases of the junction unmatched. The DNA for the CDR3 is TGCAGTGCTAGGCTAGTACAGGGGCCCACAGATACGCAGTATTTT. This encodes CSARLVQGPTDTQYF.

This clonotype appeared a few times. V gene TRBV12-3 or TRBV12-4 combines with J gene TRBJ2-5; D is undetermined. This CDR3 has 12 amino acids. The V end lost 6 bases, the J end lost 6 bases, and 11 bases lay between the germline ends. The chain's CDR3 is CASSGPRQTQYF. The CDR3, as DNA: TGTGCCAGCAGCGGACCCCGGCAGACCCAGTACTTC.

V gene TRBV11-2 combines with J gene TRBJ2-1; D gene ambiguous. Germline loops: CDR1 SGHAT, CDR2 FQNNGV. The CDR3 spans 15 residues. The V end lost 5 bases, the J end lost 10 bases, and 21 bases lay between the germline ends. The CDR3 nucleotides read TGTGCCAGCAGCGAAATTTTCCGCGCGGTAGAGGAGCAGTTCTTC. Translation: CASSEIFRAVEEQFF.

This clonotype was counted only a few times. This chain joins TRBV3-1 and TRBJ1-5; 9 positions match TRBD1. V was pared by 2 bases and J by 3 bases, with 11 bases of the junction left unmatched. This CDR3 is built from 18 residues. Germline assignment: CDR1 LGHDT and CDR2 YNNKEL (reference sequence). The CDR3 DNA is TGTGCCAGCAGCCAATCAGGACAGGGGCTTCCCTCCAATCAGCCCCAGCATTTT. This encodes CASSQSGQGLPSNQPQHF.

The CDR3 protein is CAISRTSGDYEQYF. The CDR3 DNA reads as TGTGCCATCAGCAGGACTAGCGGGGACTACGAGCAGTACTTC. J is TRBJ2-7 and V is TRBV10-3; 12 nucleotides agree with TRBD2. After removal of 6 bases from V and 3 bases from J, the junction contained 3 bases not matched to a gene. Germline CDR1 and CDR2: ENHRY and SYGVKD. The CDR3 covers 14 residues.

This clonotype was counted between two and nine times. The chain carries TRBV20-1 and TRBJ1-2; no reliable D call. The CDR3 extends over 13 amino acids. Germline V gene sequence: CDR1 DFQATT, CDR2 SNEGSKA (reference sequence). Trimming shortened V by 6 bases and J by 7 bases, and 18 bases separated the two germline ends. The CDR3 nucleotides read TGCAGTGCCCATGGGAGCGGAGGCTCTGGCTACACCTTC. Its translation is CSAHGSGGSGYTF.